The present T cell receptor (beta chain) was sequenced within a study of blood T cell repertoires in COVID-19. Study-wide background: COVID-19 samples, acute and convalescent, were from the United States, Italy and Spain. Sources were T cells, B-cell-depleted T cells, or PBMCs; the material itself was cDNA or gDNA.

One Seattle source followed patients from active infection through their disease course. Study processing details: Counts of nucleated cells, estimated from reference gene primer amplification, were obtained. Sequencing used immunoSEQ multiplex PCR; TCRdb keeps in-frame clones, though not all of them. That table is the source of V, J and clone size, and D and trimming were worked out from the DNA. The repertoire has roughly 75,000 clones, around 80% of them found once; the top ten carry roughly 12%. Trimming pared 1 base from V and 4 bases from J, leaving 8 bases between. The V gene's germline CDR1 is MDHEN and CDR2 SYDVKM. This CDR3 has 14 amino acids.

Sample: peripheral blood. The genes are TRBV28 and TRBJ1-5; D is unresolved. The origin of this receptor is a man aged 45-60 years with COVID-19, enrolled during active disease. The CDR3 DNA is TGTGCCAGCAGTTTATTTGGCTCTAATCAGCCCCAGCATTTT. Residues: CASSLFGSNQPQHF.